Below, one TCR beta chain is given with its context. What it recognizes is unknown. Germline V gives CDR1 MNHEY, CDR2 SMNVEV (reference sequence). After removal of 6 bases from V and 6 bases from J, the junction contained 8 bases not matched to a gene. The CDR3 spans 13 residues. The sample is drawn from a study of PD-L1 blockade in urothelial cancer. Study findings and constraints: Tumor-associated clones in blood expanded more at 3 weeks in durable-benefit patients. Below-median blood TCR clonality before treatment forecast better survival.

Time point of the sample: peripheral blood 6 weeks after treatment start. Only in-frame clones appear in the TCRdb table, and some are missing; sequencing was by immunoSEQ multiplex PCR. The repertoire holds about 50,000 clones, with approximately 86% as singletons. This sequence joins TRBV27 and TRBJ2-7; TRBD1 matches 7 bases. Sequencing used PBMCs, obtained around atezolizumab (anti-PD-L1) treatment. The sequence came from a man aged 50 or older with urothelial cancer. The CDR3 nucleotides read TGTGCCAGCAGCCTAAGGGACAGTCTCGAGCAGTACTTC. Protein: CASSLRDSLEQYF.